The sequence of this T cell receptor (beta chain) was determined in a study of shared clonotypes between healthy human individuals. The study's findings and limits: Generation probability values for non-shared clonotypes were lower than those for clonotypes shared by all four donors.

V gave up 3 bases and J gave up 0 bases; unmatched junction bases: 3. CDR3 size: 16 residues. CDR1 MGHRA and CDR2 YSYEKL come from the germline V gene. Within Nashville, Tennessee resided all donors, each a Caucasian adult. Turning to this clone: No antigen is known for it.

Clones were sequenced by immunoSEQ multiplex PCR, and TCRdb holds only the in-frame ones, with some missing. The sample has about 380,000 clones, around 96% seen once; the top ten hold about 0.32%. The TCR comes from a man aged 25-45 years in good health. Sequenced sample: memory CD8+ T cells sorted from blood. Sample subset: CD45RO+ cells pooled with CCR7-negative TemRA cells. V gene TRBV4-1 combines with J gene TRBJ2-1; TRBD2 agrees at 9 bases. This CDR3 is CASSQLAGFSYNEQFF. The CDR3 nucleotides are TGCGCCAGCAGCCAGCTAGCGGGATTCTCCTACAATGAGCAGTTCTTC.